Presented here are 28 T cell receptor beta chains from one specimen sequenced in a study of blood T cell repertoires in COVID-19. The data were produced by immunoSEQ multiplex PCR, yet TCRdb's version contains in-frame clones alone and is incomplete. In the table there are approximately 150,000 clones, over 70% of which are singletons. The sample comprised peripheral blood. The source of these receptors is a man aged 45-65 years who had recovered from COVID-19.

This chain connects TRBV4-3 to TRBJ1-3; TRBD1 might be the D (5 bases). V was pared by 1 base and J by 3 bases, with 10 bases between. Germline lookup yields CDR1 LGHNA and CDR2 YSLEER. This CDR3 spans 15 amino acids. CDR3 in amino acids: CASSQVIGDGNTIYF. In DNA form, the CDR3 reads TGCGCCAGCAGCCAAGTTATAGGGGATGGAAACACCATATATTTT.

This clone occurred once. The chain links TRBV6-5 to TRBJ1-1; D is unclear. This CDR3 contains 14 residues. Germline V gene sequence: CDR1 MNHEY, CDR2 SVGAGI. Trimming removed 0 bases from V and 1 base from J, with 6 bases in between. The CDR3 reads CASSYSETNTEAFF. In DNA, the CDR3 is TGTGCCAGCAGTTACTCGGAGACGAACACTGAAGCTTTCTTT.

This clone was detected a few times. J is TRBJ2-1 and V is TRBV7-2; 10 bases are a match to TRBD2. The CDR3 is made up of 17 amino acids. With 4 bases clipped from V and 2 bases from J, the junction kept 8 bases outside the gene matches. Germline V gives CDR1 SGHTA, CDR2 FQGNSA. DNA of the CDR3: TGTGCCAGCAGCTCTCAAGCGGGGGGGCCTCCCTACAATGAGCAGTTCTTC. Its translation: CASSSQAGGPPYNEQFF.

This clone occurred once. J is TRBJ1-2 and V is TRBV6-5; 7 bases map to TRBD1. V trimming: 2 bases; J trimming: 7 bases; junction bases outside the gene matches: 13. The CDR3 runs 16 residues. Looked up from germline, CDR1 is MNHEY and CDR2 is SVGAGI. In nucleotides, the CDR3 is TGTGCCAGCAGTTACCAGGGGGGAGTTCTATTGGCTGGCTACACCTTC. Its translation: CASSYQGGVLLAGYTF.

The chain has TRBV18 and TRBJ2-6, with D possibly TRBD2 on 7 matching bases. In germline, CDR1 is KGHSH, CDR2 LQKENI. Between the trimmed V and J ends, which lost 3 bases and 0 bases, there was a span of 12 bases. CDR3 length: 17 amino acids. CDR3 in amino acids: CASSPGGPVSGANVLTF. The DNA for the CDR3 is TGTGCCAGCTCACCGGGGGGGCCCGTCTCTGGGGCCAACGTCCTGACTTTC. Full variable domain (missing parts from reference TRBV18 and TRBJ2-6): NAGVMQNPRHLVRRRGQEARLRCSPMKGHSHVYWYRQLPEEGLKFMVYLQKENIIDESGMPKERFSAEFPKEGPSILRIQQVVRGDSAAYFCASSPGGPVSGANVLTFGAGSRLTVL.

The V and J genes are TRBV12-5 and TRBJ1-5, with D maybe TRBD1 (6 bases). CDR1 is LGHNT and CDR2 is FRNRAP in the germline V gene. V was pared by 4 bases and J by 1 base, with 17 bases between. This CDR3 spans 17 amino acids. For the CDR3, the DNA is TGTGCTAGTGGTTCCTTCCGGGACACGCAAAGCAATCAGCCCCAGCATTTT. Translation gives CASGSFRDTQSNQPQHF.

This clone was detected only once. V and J are TRBV12-5 and TRBJ2-2; 9 bases align to TRBD1. This CDR3 spans 16 amino acids. The germline V gene encodes CDR1 LGHNT and CDR2 FRNRAP. V was clipped by 7 bases and J by 5 bases; unmatched bases: 11. CDR3 coding DNA: TGTGCTAGTGCCCTCGGGGAGACAGGGGGGACCGGGGAGCTGTTTTTT. It specifies CASALGETGGTGELFF.

The gene calls are TRBV5-6 and TRBJ1-1; 9 bases line up with TRBD1. This CDR3 contains 15 residues. The junction had 3 bases not matched to a gene; V was cut back by 3 bases and J by 0 bases. The germline V gene encodes CDR1 SGHDT and CDR2 YYEEEE. DNA for the CDR3: TGTGCCAGCAGCTGGACAGGGGTTTTGAACACTGAAGCTTTCTTT. Its translation: CASSWTGVLNTEAFF.

This rearrangement joins TRBV6-1 to TRBJ2-3; 7 bases align to TRBD1. The germline gives CDR1 MNHNS, CDR2 SASEGT. V was clipped by 0 bases and J by 6 bases; unmatched bases: 9. The CDR3 runs 16 residues. CDR3 amino acids: CASSEAGRQGGDTQYF. In nucleotides, the CDR3 is TGTGCCAGCAGTGAAGCGGGTAGACAGGGCGGGGATACGCAGTATTTT.

The chain links TRBV7-3 to TRBJ2-3; 9 nucleotides line up with TRBD1. CDR1 is SGHTA, CDR2 FQGTGA, per germline. The CDR3 contains 14 residues. V was pared by 5 bases and J by 5 bases, with 5 bases of the junction left unmatched. The CDR3, as DNA: TGTGCCAGCAGCCCTGGACAGGGGCAAGATACGCAGTATTTT. Translation: CASSPGQGQDTQYF.

The chain combines TRBV5-6 with TRBJ1-5; a weak D match, TRBD1 (6 bases). Trimming took 4 bases from V and 5 from J, leaving 10 bases between them. CDR3 length: 13 amino acids. From germline, CDR1 is SGHDT and CDR2 YYEEEE. The chain's CDR3 is CASSADRDQPQHF. The CDR3 region has the DNA TGTGCCAGCAGCGCGGACAGAGATCAGCCCCAGCATTTT.

J is TRBJ1-4 and V is TRBV2; D remains unclear. This CDR3 has 13 amino acids. The V end was cut by 6 bases, the J end by 7 bases, with 12 bases between. The germline CDR1 and CDR2 sequences are SNHLY and FYNNEI. CDR3 sequence (DNA): TGTGCCAGCAGGGAGAGTTTTGGTGAAAAACTGTTTTTT. Translation: CASRESFGEKLFF.

V gene TRBV6-4 combines with J gene TRBJ2-3; 9 bases align to TRBD1. V shed 3 bases and J 3 bases; nucleotides not matched to a gene: 4. There are 15 residues in the CDR3. CDR1 is MRHNA, CDR2 SNTAGT, per germline. CDR3 nucleotides: TGTGCCAGCAGTGAGGGACAGGGTGGGACAGATACGCAGTATTTT. This codes for CASSEGQGGTDTQYF.

The chain uses TRBV27 and TRBJ1-6, with 8 bases fitting TRBD1. Trimming took 5 bases from V and 9 from J; bases not matched to a gene: 9. This CDR3 is 15 amino acids long. CDR1 is MNHEY, CDR2 SMNVEV, per germline (reference sequence). The CDR3 is CASSLDRGGGSPLHF. DNA of the CDR3: TGTGCCAGCAGTCTTGACAGGGGAGGGGGTTCACCCCTCCACTTT.

The gene calls are TRBV19 and TRBJ2-1; D gene uncertain. The CDR3 is made up of 17 amino acids. Germline-derived CDR1 and CDR2 are LNHDA and SQIVND (reference sequence). The V end lost 4 bases, the J end lost 1 base, and 17 bases lay between the germline ends. CDR3 DNA: TGTGCCAGTAGTACCCCTGGTGGGCGTAGATCCTACAATGAGCAGTTCTTC. It is translated as CASSTPGGRRSYNEQFF. The whole variable domain, filled in from reference TRBV19 and TRBJ2-1, reads DGGITQSPKYLFRKEGQNVTLSCEQNLNHDAMYWYRQDPGQGLRLIYYSQIVNDFQKGDIAEGYSVSREKKESFPLTVTSAQKNPTAFYLCASSTPGGRRSYNEQFFGPGTRLTVL.

V usage is TRBV7-8 and J usage is TRBJ1-2; 7 nucleotides line up with TRBD1. J gave up 0 bases and V 1 base, and 2 bases lay outside the gene matches. The V gene's germline CDR1 is SGHVS and CDR2 FQNEAQ. This CDR3 comprises 15 residues. The CDR3 nucleotides are TGTGCCAGCAGCTTAGGGGGGACAGCTAACTATGGCTACACCTTC. It specifies CASSLGGTANYGYTF.

The chain joins TRBV6-5 to TRBJ2-2; D perhaps matches TRBD1 (5 bases). This CDR3 spans 14 amino acids. Germline assignment: CDR1 MNHEY and CDR2 SVGAGI. V gave up 0 bases and J gave up 5 bases, with 7 bases separating them. In DNA form, the CDR3 reads TGTGCCAGCAGTTACTCTAGGGGAACCGGGGAGCTGTTTTTT. Protein: CASSYSRGTGELFF.

The rearrangement uses TRBV4-3 and TRBJ2-2; no reliable D call. The CDR3 is 17 residues long. Germline CDR1 is LGHNA and CDR2 is YSLEER. V gave up 4 bases and J gave up 0 bases, with 15 bases separating them. This CDR3 reads CASSRQRSSANTGELFF. CDR3 bases: TGCGCCAGCAGCCGCCAGAGGTCCAGCGCGAACACCGGGGAGCTGTTTTTT.

The chain uses TRBV12-3 or TRBV12-4 and TRBJ1-6; D not certain. CDR3 length equals 13 residues. V lost 4 bases and J lost 11, with 12 bases in between. The CDR3 protein is CASSSQSLPPLHF. CDR3 nucleotide sequence: TGTGCCAGCAGTTCTCAGTCTCTGCCACCCCTCCACTTT.

This chain links TRBV6-5 with TRBJ1-4; D might be TRBD1 (6 bases). Trimming left V 6 bases short and J 5 bases short, with 13 bases between. The germline gives CDR1 MNHEY, CDR2 SVGAGI. The CDR3 totals 14 residues. For the CDR3, the DNA is TGTGCCAGCAGAAGGGACAATGGGAATGAAAAACTGTTTTTT. Translating it yields CASRRDNGNEKLFF.

V gene TRBV6-6 combines with J gene TRBJ2-3; TRBD1 matches 11 bases. The germline V gene encodes CDR1 MNHNY and CDR2 SVGAGI (reference sequence). This CDR3 has 15 amino acids. Trimming cost V 5 bases and J 5 bases; bases outside gene matches: 6. The CDR3 nucleotides are TGTGCCAGCAGTCAAAGAGGGACAGGGGGAGATACGCAGTATTTT. Protein: CASSQRGTGGDTQYF.

The chain is built from TRBV9 and TRBJ2-2, with 8 bases matching TRBD1. J gave up 6 bases and V 0 bases, and 10 bases lay outside the gene matches. Germline V gives CDR1 SGDLS, CDR2 YYNGEE. CDR3 length equals 17 residues. The CDR3 protein is CASSVAPPDRGSGELFF. The CDR3 DNA reads as TGTGCCAGCAGCGTAGCCCCTCCTGACAGGGGATCCGGGGAGCTGTTTTTT.

The count of this clone is one. The J gene is TRBJ2-1, the V gene TRBV5-5; TRBD2 matches at 8 bases. CDR3 length: 15 amino acids. J was trimmed by 3 bases and V by 5 bases; bases with no gene match: 7. Germline assignment: CDR1 SGHKS and CDR2 YYEKEE (reference sequence). CDR3 DNA: TGTGCCAGCAGTCCGGTGGGACTAGACTACAATGAGCAGTTCTTC. Its translation is CASSPVGLDYNEQFF.

This sequence joins TRBV5-1 and TRBJ1-1; no firm D call. Trimming cost V 0 bases and J 2 bases, with 11 bases left between them. CDR3 length: 15 residues. The germline gives CDR1 SGHRS, CDR2 YFSETQ. DNA of the CDR3: TGCGCCAGCAGCTTGGGCACACCTTTAAACACTGAAGCTTTCTTT. Translated, it gives CASSLGTPLNTEAFF.

The J gene is TRBJ2-5, the V gene TRBV3-1 (or the pseudogene TRBV3-2); 8 positions match TRBD2. The CDR3 spans 16 residues. In germline, CDR1 is LGHDT, CDR2 YNNKEL (reference sequence). V lost 0 bases and J lost 7; bases outside the gene matches: 10. CDR3 amino acids: CASSQDLAAGGVTQYF. Here the CDR3 DNA reads TGTGCCAGCAGCCAAGACCTAGCGGCGGGGGGCGTGACCCAGTACTTC.

For this clone: Other DNA sequences from this sample encode an identical CDR3 as well. The DNA of the CDR3 is TGTGCCAGCAGCTTAGCTGGGACACAAAACACTGAAGCTTTCTTT. This encodes CASSLAGTQNTEAFF. This chain joins TRBV7-2 and TRBJ1-1; tentative D call: TRBD1 (6 bases). The length of the CDR3 is 15 residues. V lost 0 bases to trimming and J lost 2 bases, with 10 bases between them. Germline values: CDR1 SGHTA, CDR2 FQGNSA.

The V and J genes are TRBV4-3 and TRBJ1-6; tentative D call: TRBD1 (6 bases). V lost 4 bases, J lost 10 bases, and 14 bases lay in between. The germline V gene has CDR1 LGHNA and CDR2 YSLEER. The CDR3 is 14 amino acids. The DNA of the CDR3 is TGCGCCAGCAGCCTAGCGGGGGCGAGGTCACCCCTCCACTTT. It specifies CASSLAGARSPLHF.

This sequence joins TRBV30 and TRBJ1-3; 7 nucleotides match TRBD1. Germline V gene lookup returns CDR1 GTSNPN and CDR2 SVGIG (reference sequence). The CDR3 loop spans 13 amino acids. V lost 5 bases, J lost 3 bases, and 4 bases stayed unmatched. CDR3 DNA: TGTGCCTGGGGGTACAGGGGTGGAAACACCATATATTTT. This codes for CAWGYRGGNTIYF.